The 21 T cell receptor beta chains reported below all come from one sample, sequenced in a study of metastatic and nonmetastatic thyroid tumors. All patients were treatment-naive before thyroid surgery. TCRdb re-called the PCR reads through MiXCR. The sample gives approximately 6,300 clones, roughly a fifth of which show up once; approximately 6% is in the top ten. Sequencing used adjacent normal tissue. The receptor set was obtained from a female donor with papillary thyroid cancer or a benign thyroid nodule (not recorded which). Some clones in this sample may be carry-over from other donors' samples.

This chain uses TRBV13 with TRBJ2-6; the match to TRBD1 covers 8 bases. V gave up 5 bases and J gave up 1 base; unmatched junction bases: 4. CDR3 length equals 16 residues. In germline, CDR1 is PRHDT, CDR2 FYEKMQ (reference sequence). The CDR3 coding sequence is TGTGCCAGCAGCCCCTGGACAGGGTCTGGGGCCAACGTCCTGACTTTC. Translation gives CASSPWTGSGANVLTF.

In its sample, this clone was seen many times. A read error is possible here, since a much larger clone lies one base away. The gene calls are TRBV19 and TRBJ1-5; no clear D gene. This CDR3 region has 14 residues. V was pared by 3 bases and J by 9 bases, with 15 bases between. Germline CDR1 LNHDA, CDR2 SQIVND (reference sequence). CDR3 sequence reads: CASSIGGDDRPQHF. The CDR3, as DNA: TGTGCCAGTAGTATCGGCGGGGATGATCGGCCCCAGCATTTT.

This clone was seen only a few times. The rearrangement links TRBV5-8 to TRBJ2-7; 8 positions agree with TRBD1. This CDR3 comprises 14 residues. The J segment lost 6 bases and the V segment lost 1 base, leaving 6 bases of the junction unmatched. Per germline, CDR1 SGHTS and CDR2 YDEGEE. CDR3 nucleotide sequence: TGTGCCAGCAGCTTGTCAGGGGGCGCGGGCGAGCAGTACTTC. Its translation is CASSLSGGAGEQYF.

This clone came up a few times. The genes are TRBV6-6 and TRBJ2-7; possibly TRBD1 or TRBD2 for D (5 bases each). V gave up 2 bases and J gave up 1 base, with 9 bases separating them. This CDR3 is 14 amino acids long. Germline V gene sequence: CDR1 MNHNY, CDR2 SVGAGI (reference sequence). CDR3 nucleotides: TGTGCCAGCAGTTACAGGGGAGTTTCCTACGAGCAGTACTTC. Protein product: CASSYRGVSYEQYF.

The V call is TRBV29-1, the J call TRBJ1-3; TRBD1 matches 8 bases. Trimming removed 3 bases from V and 4 bases from J; junction bases left unmatched: 8. Germline lookup yields CDR1 SQVTM and CDR2 ANQGSEA. This CDR3 spans 15 amino acids. The CDR3 DNA is TGCAGCGTTGAGGATCGGGGGACAGGCGGAAACACCATATATTTT. Translated, it gives CSVEDRGTGGNTIYF. The full variable domain, rest sourced from reference TRBV29-1 and TRBJ1-3, is SAVISQKPSRDICQRGTSLTIQCQVDSQVTMMFWYRQQPGQSLTLIATANQGSEATYESGFVIDKFPISRPNLTFSTLTVSNMSPEDSSIYLCSVEDRGTGGNTIYFGEGSWLTVV.

This clone was detected only a few times. The chain has TRBV28 and TRBJ2-1; D gene uncertain. The germline V gene encodes CDR1 MDHEN and CDR2 SYDVKM. The CDR3 has 15 amino acids. The V end lost 2 bases, the J end lost 6 bases, and 14 bases lay between the germline ends. CDR3 loop: CASSLRVGVGNEQFF. CDR3 nucleotides: TGTGCCAGCAGTTTAAGGGTTGGGGTCGGCAATGAGCAGTTCTTC.

By sample share, this clone is medium-sized. Within the sample, other DNA sequences also encode this same CDR3. V usage is TRBV9 and J usage is TRBJ2-7; 9 bases are a match to TRBD2. Germline V CDR1 and CDR2: SGDLS, YYNGEE. This CDR3 contains 16 residues. V was pared by 0 bases and J by 1 base, with 5 bases of the junction left unmatched. As DNA, the CDR3 is TGTGCCAGCAGCGTAGACGGACTAGCGCATTCCTACGAGCAGTACTTC. Translating gives CASSVDGLAHSYEQYF.

This clone has just a few counts. This chain joins TRBV7-3 and TRBJ1-1, with a possible D match to TRBD1 (6 bases). The CDR3 is 17 residues long. V shed 5 bases and J shed 4 bases, with 23 bases lying between them. CDR1 is SGHTA, CDR2 FQGTGA, per germline. CDR3 residues: CASSPMRGARGGTEAFF. CDR3 in DNA: TGTGCCAGCAGCCCCATGCGGGGGGCGCGAGGTGGCACTGAAGCTTTCTTT.

In this sample, this clone turned up many times. This chain connects TRBV11-2 to TRBJ2-7; the match to TRBD1 covers 7 bases. The germline CDR1 and CDR2 sequences are SGHAT and FQNNGV. J lost 0 bases, V lost 5 bases, and 7 bases had no gene match. The CDR3 has 15 amino acids. The CDR3 loop reads CASSPWDSFSYEQYF. Here the CDR3 DNA reads TGTGCCAGCAGCCCGTGGGACAGCTTCTCCTACGAGCAGTACTTC.

In this sample, this clone is medium-sized. This same CDR3 is encoded by further DNA sequences in the sample. The V and J genes are TRBV7-3 and TRBJ2-2, with 10 bases fitting TRBD1. The CDR3 covers 18 residues. The V and J ends lost 5 bases and 2 bases, in that order; junction bases with no gene match: 11. Germline loops: CDR1 SGHTA, CDR2 FQGTGA. The CDR3 loop reads CASSTPPGTGVNTGELFF. The DNA of the CDR3 is TGTGCCAGCAGCACACCCCCCGGGACAGGGGTAAACACCGGGGAGCTGTTTTTT.

In its sample, this clone was seen many times. This may come from a read error, since a much larger clone is one base off. The chain recombines TRBV5-1 with TRBJ1-1, with 7 bases lining up with TRBD1. Germline V CDR1 and CDR2: SGHRS, YFSETQ. The CDR3 totals 16 residues. CDR3 amino acids: CASSLARGNLNTEASF. CDR3 DNA: TGCGCCAGCAGCTTGGCCAGGGGGAATTTGAACACTGAAGCTTCCTTT.

This clone came up many times. This chain uses TRBV20-1 with TRBJ2-4; TRBD1 matches 10 bases. V trimming: 4 bases; J trimming: 5 bases; junction bases outside the gene matches: 8. This CDR3 has 15 amino acids. The germline V gene has CDR1 DFQATT and CDR2 SNEGSKA (reference sequence). CDR3 DNA: TGCAGTGCTACAACCGGGACAGGGGTCCAAAACATTCAGTACTTC. As protein: CSATTGTGVQNIQYF.

This clone was detected ten times or more. A read error is possible here, since a much larger clone lies one base away. This same CDR3 is encoded by further DNA sequences in the sample. V and J are TRBV12-3 or TRBV12-4 and TRBJ1-1, with 9 bases fitting TRBD1. V shed 5 bases, J shed 8 bases, and the junction held 15 bases outside the gene matches. The CDR3 contains 16 residues. CDR3: CASSPEDRGDFSEAFF. DNA for the CDR3: TGTGCCAGCAGTCCGGAGGACAGGGGAGACTTCTCCGAAGCTTTCTTT.

A remark on this clone: The junction differs from germline at one of its ends, possibly a read error. V usage is TRBV7-9 and J usage is TRBJ2-7; D call uncertain. Germline values: CDR1 SEHNR, CDR2 FQNEAQ (reference sequence). The CDR3 spans 15 residues. CDR3 nucleotides: TGTGCCAGCAGCTTAGGCGTGGACGCGGCGCACGAGCATTACTTC. It yields the protein CASSLGVDAAHEHYF.

This clone showed up just a few times. CDR3: CATSSQGRYEQYF. In DNA form, the CDR3 reads TGTGCCACCAGCAGCCAAGGGCGGTACGAGCAGTACTTC. The chain employs TRBV15 and TRBJ2-7; D uncertain. V lost 3 bases and J lost 4, with 10 bases in between. There are 13 residues in the CDR3. Germline V gives CDR1 LNHNV, CDR2 YYDKDF (reference sequence).

Judged by abundance, this clone is medium-sized. The V gene is TRBV20-1, the J gene TRBJ1-1; a weak D match, TRBD1 (6 bases). The germline gives CDR1 DFQATT, CDR2 SNEGSKA (reference sequence). V was cut by 6 bases and J by 1 base, with 12 bases left in between. The CDR3 has 13 residues. The CDR3 loop reads CSAPQGRNTEAFF. CDR3 DNA: TGCAGTGCGCCCCAGGGGAGGAACACTGAAGCTTTCTTT.

A few counts support this clone. The V call is TRBV20-1, the J call TRBJ2-2, with 10 bases aligning to TRBD1. The CDR3 loop spans 14 amino acids. V trimming: 3 bases; J trimming: 5 bases; junction bases outside the gene matches: 3. From germline, CDR1 is DFQATT and CDR2 SNEGSKA (reference sequence). CDR3 loop: CSASSGQGTGELFF. The CDR3 nucleotides are TGCAGTGCTAGTTCGGGACAGGGGACCGGGGAGCTGTTTTTT.

Comment on this clone: Germline is not matched at one junction end, which may reflect a read error. V is TRBV19 and J is TRBJ2-4; D is perhaps TRBD1 or TRBD2 (6 bases each). CDR1 is LNHDA, CDR2 SQIVND, per germline (reference sequence). The CDR3 is 17 amino acids. CDR3 nucleotide sequence: TGTGCCGACGATGTGGGGGGCAAGCGGATAGCCAAGAACATTCAGTACTTC. It yields the protein CADDVGGKRIAKNIQYF.

Remarks on this clone: The same CDR3 can be traced to other DNA sequences in this sample. V is TRBV20-1 and J is TRBJ2-5; D is perhaps TRBD2 (8 bases). Looked up from germline, CDR1 is DFQATT and CDR2 is SNEGSKA (reference sequence). This CDR3 comprises 13 residues. This chain's CDR3 is CRGGAGGGKTQYF. The CDR3 DNA sequence: TGCAGAGGGGGCGCGGGAGGTGGGAAGACCCAGTACTTC.

This clone is judged medium-sized. The chain links TRBV12-3 or TRBV12-4 to TRBJ1-4; no firm D call. Trimming removed 1 base at V and 6 bases at J, with 9 bases between. The CDR3 is made up of 14 amino acids. For the CDR3, the DNA is TGTGCCAGCAGTTTAGGGGGTTTAGATGAAAAACTGTTTTTT. This gives the protein CASSLGGLDEKLFF.

There are many counts of this clone. The rearrangement uses TRBV19 and TRBJ1-5; perhaps TRBD1 as D (6 bases). This CDR3 spans 16 amino acids. The V and J ends lost 1 base and 3 bases respectively, with 13 bases between them. Germline assignment: CDR1 LNHDA and CDR2 SQIVND (reference sequence). The CDR3: CASSIVGQTFNQPQHF. The CDR3 DNA reads as TGTGCCAGTAGTATAGTTGGACAGACTTTCAATCAGCCCCAGCATTTT.